One and the same sample provided the 7 T cell receptor beta chains below, sequenced in a study of T-cell memory formation after mild COVID-19. Each CDR3 protein is one row after TCRdb ran MiXCR on the 5' RACE reads. The data contain over 300,000 distinct CDR3 sequences, under 25% of them seen just once; the ten biggest clones take up roughly a fifth. Sequenced: PBMCs or a T cell subset sorted from them (not recorded which). Source of these receptors: a man between 18 and 35 years old who had mild COVID-19 (a few samples of this study predate the infection). Cell type and time point are not known.

J is TRBJ1-5 and V is TRBV29-1, with D uncertain. CDR1 is SQVTM, CDR2 ANQGSEA, per germline. This CDR3 is built from 13 residues. V was clipped by 4 bases and J by 3 bases, with 10 bases between them. CDR3 DNA: TGCAGCGTTGGTGTCGGTTACAATCAGCCCCAGCATTTT. Protein sequence: CSVGVGYNQPQHF.

The chain carries TRBV2 and TRBJ1-5; D ambiguous. V lost 5 bases and J lost 0, with 11 bases in between. CDR1 and CDR2 (germline): SNHLY, FYNNEI. The CDR3 is made up of 15 amino acids. The CDR3 is CASSRRIDSNQPQHF. The CDR3 bases are TGTGCCAGCAGTCGGAGGATCGATAGCAATCAGCCCCAGCATTTT.

This chain connects TRBV7-3 to TRBJ2-6; 7 nucleotides match TRBD1. The trim removed 4 bases at V and 2 bases at J, leaving 8 bases unmatched. The CDR3 loop spans 17 amino acids. The V gene's germline CDR1 is SGHTA and CDR2 FQGTGA. The CDR3 DNA sequence: TGTGCCAGCAGCTCTTCCCATGGGACAGCTGGGGCCAACGTCCTGACTTTC. It codes for CASSSSHGTAGANVLTF.

The J gene is TRBJ2-7, the V gene TRBV20-1, with unresolved D. Trimming shortened V by 0 bases and J by 3 bases, and 15 bases separated the two germline ends. The length of the CDR3 is 15 residues. From germline, CDR1 is DFQATT and CDR2 SNEGSKA (reference sequence). As DNA, the CDR3 is TGCAGTGCTAGAGATCAGAGAGCCACTTACTACGAGCAGTACGTC. Protein product: CSARDQRATYYEQYV.

This clonotype came up once. This chain uses TRBV10-3 with TRBJ2-1; D might be TRBD2 (7 bases). CDR1 and CDR2 from the germline V gene are ENHRY and SYGVKD. The ends were cut back, 8 bases at V and 1 base at J, with 12 bases in the middle. The length of the CDR3 is 14 residues. For the CDR3, the DNA is TGTGCCATCGGGGGGGCTGTATCCTACAATGAGCAGTTCTTC. The encoded protein is CAIGGAVSYNEQFF.

The chain recombines TRBV18 with TRBJ1-1, with D unresolved. CDR3 length: 12 amino acids. V was shortened by 2 bases and J by 8 bases, with 9 bases between the two germline ends. Germline V gene data show CDR1 as KGHSH and CDR2 as LQKENI. CDR3 in amino acids: CASSPTVREAFF. The CDR3 nucleotides are TGTGCCAGCTCACCAACAGTCCGGGAAGCTTTCTTT.

The genes are TRBV20-1 and TRBJ2-1; 12 bases are shared with TRBD2. Germline values: CDR1 DFQATT, CDR2 SNEGSKA (reference sequence). The CDR3 loop spans 13 amino acids. The CDR3 DNA is TGCGCAAAACTAGCGGGGGGCTTGAATGAGCAGTTCTTC. It encodes CAKLAGGLNEQFF.